This T cell receptor beta chain was found in a study of identical twins. Study findings and constraints: Beta out-of-frame twin sharing showed a weaker excess.

TCRdb analysed the 5' RACE reads with MiXCR anew, one entry per CDR3 protein. Of 1.5 million to 2 million distinct CDR3 sequences listed, under 35% are singletons. Germline CDR1 is LGHNT and CDR2 is FRNRAP. The germline V and J ends were trimmed by 2 bases and 0 bases, with 8 bases remaining between them. The CDR3 runs to 15 residues. Comment on this clonotype: Its antigen is not known.

Each donor was a healthy Caucasian. The rearrangement links TRBV12-5 to TRBJ2-1, with D hard to call. The receptor was isolated from a newborn girl in good health. Sequences were obtained from cord blood. The CDR3 protein is CASGLSSSSYNEQFF. The CDR3 DNA is TGTGCTAGTGGTTTGAGCTCGAGCTCCTACAATGAGCAGTTCTTC.